These T cell receptor beta chains were read from a single sample in a study of radiotherapy plus CTLA-4 blockade in lung cancer. Repertoires were generated with immunoSEQ multiplex PCR, while TCRdb's copy carries only in-frame clones and drops some. Here the sample spans some 64,000 clones, approximately 76% being singletons. The sample was peripheral blood, taken from a patient treated with radiotherapy plus ipilimumab. The receptor source for this set is a human donor with non-small cell lung cancer whose response to radiotherapy plus ipilimumab could not be evaluated. Some clones in this sample may be carry-over from other donors' samples. Both conserved end residues are part of each CDR3. Fields, in order: clone size, J gene, D gene, V gene, CDR3 protein, CDR3 DNA. D genes are given only for firm matches. The size of a clone is reported for some rows only, either as once, few or many, or as a class for expanded clones.

size: -
J: TRBJ1-2
D: TRBD1
V: TRBV14
CDR3: CASSPTGTGVSRGYTF
DNA: TGTGCCAGCAGCCCAACCGGGACAGGGGTGTCTCGCGGCTACACCTTC

size: -
J: TRBJ1-1
D: -
V: TRBV5-1
CDR3: CASSLEVGANTEAFF
DNA: TGCGCCAGCAGCTTGGAGGTGGGGGCCAACACTGAAGCTTTCTTT

size: -
J: TRBJ2-3
D: -
V: TRBV5-1
CDR3: CASSLNADTQYF
DNA: TGCGCCAGCAGCTTGAACGCGGATACGCAGTATTTT

size: -
J: TRBJ1-2
D: -
V: TRBV6-5
CDR3: CASSSWPYGYTF
DNA: TGTGCCAGCAGCTCGTGGCCCTATGGCTACACCTTC

size: once
J: TRBJ2-1
D: TRBD2
V: TRBV18
CDR3: CASSLGLAGGRNEQFF
DNA: TGTGCCAGCTCACTCGGACTAGCGGGGGGGAGAAATGAGCAGTTCTTC

size: few
J: TRBJ1-5
D: TRBD1
V: TRBV6-6
CDR3: CASSSGQGGNQPQHF
DNA: TGTGCCAGCAGTTCGGGACAGGGAGGCAATCAGCCCCAGCATTTT

size: -
J: TRBJ2-2
D: -
V: TRBV5-1
CDR3: CASSWGHDTGELFF
DNA: TGCGCCAGCAGCTGGGGACACGACACCGGGGAGCTGTTTTTT

size: -
J: TRBJ2-1
D: -
V: TRBV5-1
CDR3: CASSGQDNEQFF
DNA: TGCGCCAGCAGCGGGCAGGACAATGAGCAGTTCTTC

size: -
J: TRBJ1-2
D: -
V: TRBV9
CDR3: CASSVGREAGYTF
DNA: TGTGCCAGCAGCGTAGGCCGGGAGGCTGGCTACACCTTC

size: once
J: TRBJ2-2
D: -
V: TRBV4-1
CDR3: CASSQELTVTGELFF
DNA: TGCGCCAGCAGCCAAGAACTGACAGTTACCGGGGAGCTGTTTTTT

size: few
J: TRBJ2-7
D: TRBD1
V: TRBV5-1
CDR3: CASSRQPPGQGNHEQYF
DNA: TGCGCCAGCAGTCGACAACCCCCGGGACAGGGGAATCACGAGCAGTACTTC

size: -
J: TRBJ2-3
D: -
V: TRBV7-5
CDR3: CASSPGTGEVTQYF
DNA: TGTGCCAGCAGCCCCGGGACAGGGGAAGTCACGCAGTATTTT

size: -
J: TRBJ2-1
D: -
V: TRBV7-9
CDR3: CASSPSGEQFF
DNA: TGTGCCAGCAGCCCCTCAGGAGAGCAGTTCTTC

size: -
J: TRBJ1-6
D: TRBD1
V: TRBV4-1
CDR3: CASSQGITGDANSPLHF
DNA: TGCGCCAGCAGCCAAGGGATCACAGGGGACGCTAATTCACCCCTCCACTTT

size: -
J: TRBJ2-2
D: -
V: TRBV29-1
CDR3: CSGKSTGELFF
DNA: TGCAGCGGTAAGAGTACCGGGGAGCTGTTTTTT

size: -
J: TRBJ2-7
D: TRBD2
V: TRBV10-3
CDR3: CATLTGLAGGPDEQYF
DNA: TGTGCCACCCTCACAGGACTAGCGGGGGGGCCAGACGAGCAGTACTTC

size: -
J: TRBJ1-3
D: -
V: TRBV5-1
CDR3: CASRGDFGNTIYF
DNA: TGCGCCAGCAGGGGGGACTTCGGAAACACCATATATTTT

size: -
J: TRBJ2-3
D: TRBD2
V: TRBV29-1
CDR3: CSVSLRGDRTDTQYF
DNA: TGCAGCGTCTCGTTACGGGGGGACCGCACAGATACGCAGTATTTT

size: -
J: TRBJ1-4
D: TRBD1
V: TRBV6-5
CDR3: CASSRDRVANEKLFF
DNA: TGTGCCAGCAGTCGGGACAGGGTCGCTAATGAAAAACTGTTTTTT

size: -
J: TRBJ2-4
D: TRBD2
V: TRBV4-1
CDR3: CASSQGLAGPLAKNIQYF
DNA: TGCGCCAGCAGCCAGGGACTAGCGGGGCCCCTAGCCAAAAACATTCAGTACTTC

size: -
J: TRBJ1-5
D: -
V: TRBV7-2
CDR3: CASSFRHSPEVGPQHF
DNA: TGTGCCAGCAGCTTTAGACATTCCCCGGAGGTGGGGCCCCAGCATTTT